This T cell receptor (beta chain) was identified during a study of T-cell memory formation after mild COVID-19 (dated by TCRdb to about 2021). A note on the overall study: TCR sequence clusters from the two donors were found to be largely donor specific. In a couple of donors, T-cell clones that expanded and contracted after mild COVID-19 were tracked by sequencing TCRalpha and TCRbeta repertoires over time. Two young, previously healthy adult volunteers made up the cohort, one male and one female. What the research found in general, with its limitations: Whether the second-wave clones peaking on day 37 were SARS-CoV-2 specific was not confirmed. The study covered only a couple of mild cases, and larger cohorts including severe cases with pre-infection samples were considered necessary. Contracting CD4+ clones turned up mainly in the CM and EM memory subsets, whereas EMRA was where CD8+ clones were enriched. From day 15 to 85, contracting clones showed balanced CD4/CD8 phenotypes, whereas a second wave of clones that expanded from day 15 to 37 leaned towards CD4+. Some responding clones were detected in pre-infection memory, which suggested that pre-existing cross-reactive memory T cells had joined the SARS-CoV-2 response.

In this sample, this clonotype turned up a few times. Its antigen is still unknown. An end of the junction does not agree with germline; a read error may underlie this. From cysteine to phenylalanine, the CDR3 is 15 amino acids long. The CDR3 DNA has 45 bases and is translated from base 1. The germline V gene (reference sequence) specifies SEHNR as CDR1 and FQNEAQ as CDR2. This sample was sequenced with an Illumina NovaSeq 6000. TCRalpha and TCRbeta cDNA libraries were constructed by 5'RACE with constant-segment primers, with sample barcodes and unique molecular identifiers being introduced. RNA was extracted from every sample with Trizol reagent. Libraries were amplified in two PCR steps, with a second sample barcode and Illumina TruSeq adapters added in the second step. Sequencing of the libraries was done on an Illumina NovaSeq, producing 2 x 150 bp paired-end reads. The authors processed their data as follows. With migec v1.2.7, reads were demultiplexed and then collapsed into UMI-guided consensus sequences. With mixcr v2.1.11, UMI consensuses were aligned to TRA and TRB V and J templates and assembled into clonotypes. Clonotypes were classified as expanded or contracted when called significant by both edgeR and NoisET, with noise models trained on biological replicates. For edgeR calls, the thresholds were a false discovery rate-adjusted p below 0.01 and a log2 fold-change of 1. As an exploratory analysis of dynamics, max-normalized trajectories of the 1000 most abundant clonotypes were examined with PCA combined with hierarchical clustering. Separately sequenced CD4+ and CD8+ repertoires were used to assign the CD4 or CD8 phenotype of responding clones. TCRdb reanalyzed the raw reads on its own, using fastp at Q25 for trimming and MiXCR for clone calling, and kept in-frame beta chains. All rows with the same CDR3 protein become a single entry with the most common DNA and genes. TCRdb, not the original authors, processed these V and J calls. The sample has about 110,000 distinct CDR3 sequences on record, over 15% of them singletons. The ten largest clones represent 25% to 30% of the sample.

Ficoll-Paque density gradient centrifugation was the method used to isolate PBMCs. What was sequenced was PBMCs or a T cell subset sorted from them (not recorded which). This receptor was identified in an adult woman who had mild COVID-19 (a few samples of this study predate the infection). The sample titles of this study are shuffled in the database, so cell type and time point are left out; the donor was told from shared clones. The sequence is built from TRBV7-9 and TRBJ2-7, with TRBD1 matching 7 junction bases. The sequenced DNA is TGTGCCAGCAGCCAATACAGGGGCGCCTCCTCCGAGCAGTACTTC. Translated, it reads CASSQYRGASSEQYF.